This entry features one T cell receptor (beta chain) sequence. Mismatch with germline at one junction end may stem from a read error. There were around 200,000 CFSE-labeled responder cells plated together with around 200,000 irradiated, violet-dye-labeled stimulator cells. The CDR3 is 14 amino acids. Germline V gives CDR1 MGHRA, CDR2 YSYEKL. These data belong to a study of graft-versus-host responses after intestinal transplantation. Study-wide context: For two to four years after anti-thymocyte globulin induction, all recipients took tacrolimus and steroids.

The method was immunoSEQ multiplex PCR; TCRdb's version includes in-frame clones alone and lacks a portion of them. There are about 7,400 clones in the sample; roughly a third occur only once, and 3.6% lies in the top ten. Study outcomes and limitations: GvH clones appeared in recipient marrow, some first in ileum or blood.

The source material was alloreactive CD8+ T cells from a mixed lymphocyte reaction culture, sampled before transplantation. Subset defined: CFSE-low proliferating T cells sorted from approximately six-day pre-transplant mixed lymphocyte reaction (GvH or HvG direction). This chain connects TRBV4-1 to TRBJ2-7; D gene unclear. The source is a human patient who was an organ donor for intestinal transplantation. Here the CDR3 reads CASSQEVASYEQYF. CDR3 bases: TGTGCCAGCAGCCAAGAGGTAGCAAGCTACGAGCAGTACTTC.